These 8 T cell receptor beta chains were all obtained from the same sample, sequenced in a study of CD8+CD57+ T cells in acquired aplastic anemia. It was genomic DNA that served as the template for profiling TCR beta VDJ and CDR3. TCRdb re-analysed the reads in MiXCR, keeping a single row per CDR3 protein. The data show approximately 170,000 distinct CDR3 sequences, 50% to 55% seen once. Sample: sorted CD4+, CD8+, or CD8+CD57+ T cells (not recorded which) from PBMCs. These receptors came from a human donor in good health, serving as a control.

This clonotype was seen a handful of times. The J gene is TRBJ2-7, the V gene TRBV18; possibly TRBD1 or TRBD2 for D (5 bases each). Trimming stripped 1 base from V and 7 bases from J, with 14 bases between. CDR1 and CDR2 (germline): KGHSH, LQKENI. This CDR3 contains 14 residues. The CDR3 sequence is CASSPRTGTEEQYF. The DNA of the CDR3 is TGTGCCAGCTCACCACGGACCGGGACGGAGGAGCAGTACTTC.

Of note for this clonotype: A read error may account for a junction end that differs from germline. The chain couples TRBV7-9 to TRBJ2-1; TRBD2 might be the D (6 bases). The CDR3 has 12 amino acids. Germline CDR1 and CDR2: SEHNR and FQNEAQ (reference sequence). In DNA, the CDR3 is TGTGCCAGCGGCTTAGCGGACAATGAGCAGCTCTTC. Translation: CASGLADNEQLF.

In this sample, this clonotype turned up a few times. The V and J genes are TRBV9 and TRBJ2-5; 11 nucleotides line up with TRBD2. The CDR3 contains 15 residues. V lost 4 bases to trimming and J lost 1 base; unmatched junction nucleotides: 3. The germline V gene has CDR1 SGDLS and CDR2 YYNGEE. The CDR3 here is CASSSSGGGQETQYF. CDR3 nucleotide sequence: TGTGCCAGCAGCAGTAGCGGGGGGGGCCAAGAGACCCAGTACTTC.

In nucleotides, the CDR3 is TGTGCCAGCAGCCTCGGGACAGCAAAGGGTTCCTACGAGCAGTACTTC. It encodes CASSLGTAKGSYEQYF. The V call is TRBV11-3, the J call TRBJ2-7, with 7 bases matching TRBD1. Germline V gene sequence: CDR1 SGHNT, CDR2 YENEEA. V gave up 5 bases and J gave up 1 base; unmatched junction bases: 11. The CDR3 spans 16 residues.

This clonotype was seen more than once but under ten times. A much larger clone lies one base from this, so it may be a read error. The chain is built from TRBV20-1 and TRBJ1-3, with D tentatively TRBD1 (5 bases). CDR1 and CDR2 (germline): DFQATT, SNEGSKA (reference sequence). With 5 bases removed from V and 2 bases from J, the gap between germline ends came to 16 bases. CDR3 length: 15 amino acids. The CDR3 loop reads CSACLPGLPGNTIYF. In DNA form, the CDR3 reads TGCAGTGCTTGCCTACCGGGACTTCCTGGAAACACCATATATTTT.

This clonotype was counted many times. The CDR3 DNA sequence: TGCAGTGCTAGAGGAAGGGAAAAAGAAAAACTGTTTTTT. Its translation is CSARGREKEKLFF. The V gene is TRBV20-1, the J gene TRBJ1-4; D gene unclear. V dropped 1 base and J dropped 8 bases, with 11 bases sitting between them. CDR1 is DFQATT and CDR2 is SNEGSKA in the germline V gene (reference sequence). The CDR3 totals 13 residues.

As to this clonotype: This clone may be a read error of a much larger clone one base away. The gene calls are TRBV5-4 and TRBJ2-3, with 8 bases lining up with TRBD2. Germline CDR1 is SGHNT and CDR2 is YYREEE (reference sequence). This CDR3 has 15 amino acids. The CDR3 loop reads CASGFGGGRTDTQYF. The DNA for the CDR3 is TGTGCCAGCGGCTTCGGGGGGGGACGGACAGATACGCAGTATTTT.

V and J are TRBV10-3 and TRBJ2-5, with unresolved D. Trimming pared 10 bases from V and 1 base from J, leaving 10 bases between. CDR1 and CDR2 (germline): ENHRY, SYGVKD. The CDR3 sequence is 12 residues long. CDR3 bases: TGTGCCAGCTCATCCGTCCAAGAGACCCAGTACTTC. Protein sequence: CASSSVQETQYF.